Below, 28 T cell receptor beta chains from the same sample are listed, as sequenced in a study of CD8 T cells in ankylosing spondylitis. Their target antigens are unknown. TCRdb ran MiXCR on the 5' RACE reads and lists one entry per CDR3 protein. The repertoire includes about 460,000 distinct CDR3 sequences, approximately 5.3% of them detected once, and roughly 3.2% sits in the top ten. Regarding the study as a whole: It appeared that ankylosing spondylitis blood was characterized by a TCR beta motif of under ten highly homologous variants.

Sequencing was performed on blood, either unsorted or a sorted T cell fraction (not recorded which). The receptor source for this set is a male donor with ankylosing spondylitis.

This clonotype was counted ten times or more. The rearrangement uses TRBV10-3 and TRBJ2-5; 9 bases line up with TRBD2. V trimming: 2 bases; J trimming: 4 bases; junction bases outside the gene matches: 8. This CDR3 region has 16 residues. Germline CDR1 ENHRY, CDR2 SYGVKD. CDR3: CAISETSGRGGETQYF. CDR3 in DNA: TGTGCCATCAGTGAGACGTCGGGGCGGGGGGGAGAGACCCAGTACTTC.

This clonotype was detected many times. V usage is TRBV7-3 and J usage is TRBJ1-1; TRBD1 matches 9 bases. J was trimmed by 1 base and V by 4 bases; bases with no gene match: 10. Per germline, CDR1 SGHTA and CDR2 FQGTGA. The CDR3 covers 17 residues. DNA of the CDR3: TGTGCCAGCAGCTCCCAGCCGTTACAGGGGGCGAACACTGAAGCTTTCTTT. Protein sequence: CASSSQPLQGANTEAFF. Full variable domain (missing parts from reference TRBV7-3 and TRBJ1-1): GAGVSQTPSNKVTEKGKYVELRCDPISGHTALYWYRQSLGQGPEFLIYFQGTGAADDSGLPNDRFFAVRPEGSVSTLKIQRTERGDSAVYLCASSSQPLQGANTEAFFGQGTRLTVV.

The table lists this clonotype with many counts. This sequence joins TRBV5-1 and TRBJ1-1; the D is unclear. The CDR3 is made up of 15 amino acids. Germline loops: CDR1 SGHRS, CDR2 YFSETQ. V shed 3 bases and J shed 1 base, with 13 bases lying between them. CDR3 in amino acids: CASSSLGPANTEAFF. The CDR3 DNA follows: TGCGCCAGCAGCTCCCTAGGGCCAGCGAACACTGAAGCTTTCTTT.

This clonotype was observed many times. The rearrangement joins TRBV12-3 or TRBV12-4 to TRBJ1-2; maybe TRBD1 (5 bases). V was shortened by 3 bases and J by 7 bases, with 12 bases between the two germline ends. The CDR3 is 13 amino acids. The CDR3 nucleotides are TGTGCCAGCAGTTTCTGGGGGGGTGGTGGCTACACCTTC. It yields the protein CASSFWGGGGYTF.

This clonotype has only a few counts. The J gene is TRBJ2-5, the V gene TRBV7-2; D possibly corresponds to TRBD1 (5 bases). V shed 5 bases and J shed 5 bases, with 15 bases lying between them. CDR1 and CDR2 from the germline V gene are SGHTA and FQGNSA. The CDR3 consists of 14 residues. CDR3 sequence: CASSERQSRETQYF. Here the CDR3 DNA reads TGTGCCAGCAGCGAACGACAGTCACGGGAGACCCAGTACTTC.

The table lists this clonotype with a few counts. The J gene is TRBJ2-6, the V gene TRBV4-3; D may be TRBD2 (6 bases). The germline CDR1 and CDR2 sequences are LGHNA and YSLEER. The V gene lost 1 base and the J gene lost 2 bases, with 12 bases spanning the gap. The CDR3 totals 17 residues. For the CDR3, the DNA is TGCGCCAGCAGCCAAGGACCCACGGGAGCTGGGGCCAACGTCCTGACTTTC. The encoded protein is CASSQGPTGAGANVLTF.

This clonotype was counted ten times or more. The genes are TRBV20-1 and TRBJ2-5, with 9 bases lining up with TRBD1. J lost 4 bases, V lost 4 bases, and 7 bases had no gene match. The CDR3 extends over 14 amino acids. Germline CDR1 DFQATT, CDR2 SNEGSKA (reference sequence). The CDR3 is CSATGQGEGETQYF. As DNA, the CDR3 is TGCAGTGCTACGGGACAGGGTGAGGGAGAGACCCAGTACTTC.

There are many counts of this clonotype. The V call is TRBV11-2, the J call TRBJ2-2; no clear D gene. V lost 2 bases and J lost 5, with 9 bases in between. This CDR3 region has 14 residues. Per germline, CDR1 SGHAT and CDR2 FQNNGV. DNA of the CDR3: TGTGCCAGCAGCTTAAGGGTTGGGACCGGGGAGCTGTTTTTT. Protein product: CASSLRVGTGELFF.

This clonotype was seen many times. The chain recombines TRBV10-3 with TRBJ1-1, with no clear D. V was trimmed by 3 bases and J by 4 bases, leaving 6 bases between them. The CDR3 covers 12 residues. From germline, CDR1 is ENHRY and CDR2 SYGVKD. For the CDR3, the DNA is TGTGCCATCAGTGAAGGAATCACTGAAGCTTTCTTT. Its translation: CAISEGITEAFF.

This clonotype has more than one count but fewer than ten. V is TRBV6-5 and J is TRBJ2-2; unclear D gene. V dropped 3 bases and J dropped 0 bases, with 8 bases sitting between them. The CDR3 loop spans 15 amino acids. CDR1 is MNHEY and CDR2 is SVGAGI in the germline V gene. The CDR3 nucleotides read TGTGCCAGCAGTTATAGTCACTCGAACACCGGGGAGCTGTTTTTT. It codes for CASSYSHSNTGELFF.

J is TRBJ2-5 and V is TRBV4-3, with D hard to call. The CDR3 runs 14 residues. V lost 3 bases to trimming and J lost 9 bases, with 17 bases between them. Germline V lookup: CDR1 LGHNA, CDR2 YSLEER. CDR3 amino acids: CASSQEDGESAQYF. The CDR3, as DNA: TGCGCCAGCAGCCAGGAAGATGGAGAATCGGCCCAGTACTTC.

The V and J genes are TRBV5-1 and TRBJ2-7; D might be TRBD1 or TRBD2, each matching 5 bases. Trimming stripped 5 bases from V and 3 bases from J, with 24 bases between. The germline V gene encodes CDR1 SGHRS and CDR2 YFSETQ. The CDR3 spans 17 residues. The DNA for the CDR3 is TGCGCCAGCAGATTCGCCTACACCGGGACCGTCAACTACGAGCAGTACTTC. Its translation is CASRFAYTGTVNYEQYF.

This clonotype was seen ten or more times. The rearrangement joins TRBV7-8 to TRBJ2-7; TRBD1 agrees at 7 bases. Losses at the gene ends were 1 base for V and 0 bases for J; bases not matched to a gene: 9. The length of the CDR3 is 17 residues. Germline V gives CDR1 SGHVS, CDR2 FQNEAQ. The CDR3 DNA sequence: TGTGCCAGCAGCTTAGTAATCGACAGGGCCCTCTCCTACGAGCAGTACTTC. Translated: CASSLVIDRALSYEQYF.

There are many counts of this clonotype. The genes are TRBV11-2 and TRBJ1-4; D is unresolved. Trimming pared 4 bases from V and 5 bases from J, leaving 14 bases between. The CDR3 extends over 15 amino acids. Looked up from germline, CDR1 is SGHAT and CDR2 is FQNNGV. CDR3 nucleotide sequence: TGTGCCAGCAGCTCCCGGGCTGACTTCAATGAAAAACTGTTTTTT. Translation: CASSSRADFNEKLFF.

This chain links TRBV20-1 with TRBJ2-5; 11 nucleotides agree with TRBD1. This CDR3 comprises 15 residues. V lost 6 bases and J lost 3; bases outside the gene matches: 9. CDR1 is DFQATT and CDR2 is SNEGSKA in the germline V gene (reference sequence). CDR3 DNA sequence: TGCAGTGCACCGGACAGGGGGCGAGGGGAAGAGACCCAGTACTTC. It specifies CSAPDRGRGEETQYF.

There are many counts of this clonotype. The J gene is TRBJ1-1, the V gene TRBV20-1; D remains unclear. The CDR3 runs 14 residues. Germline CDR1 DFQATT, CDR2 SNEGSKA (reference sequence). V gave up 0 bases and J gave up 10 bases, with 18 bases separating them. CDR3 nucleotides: TGCAGTGCTAGAGATCCGAGTCCATACTATGGAGCTTTCTTT. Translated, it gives CSARDPSPYYGAFF.

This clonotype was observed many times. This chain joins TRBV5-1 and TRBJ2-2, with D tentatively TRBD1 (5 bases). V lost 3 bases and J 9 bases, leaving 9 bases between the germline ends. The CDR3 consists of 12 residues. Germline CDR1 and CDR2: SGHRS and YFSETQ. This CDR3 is CASSSQDRELFF. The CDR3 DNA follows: TGCGCCAGCAGCTCCCAGGACAGGGAGCTGTTTTTT.

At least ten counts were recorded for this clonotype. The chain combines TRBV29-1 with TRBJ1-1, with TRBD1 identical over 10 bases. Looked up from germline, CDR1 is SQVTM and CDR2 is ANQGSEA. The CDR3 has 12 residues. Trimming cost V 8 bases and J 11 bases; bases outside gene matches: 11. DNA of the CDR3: TGCAGCTCGGACAGGGGGATTGATACGGCTTTCTTT. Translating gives CSSDRGIDTAFF.

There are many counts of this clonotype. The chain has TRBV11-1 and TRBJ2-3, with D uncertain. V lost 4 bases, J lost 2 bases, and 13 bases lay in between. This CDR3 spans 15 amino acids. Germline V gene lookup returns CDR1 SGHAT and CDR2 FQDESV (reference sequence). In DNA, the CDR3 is TGTGCCAGCAGCTCCTCCCCCATACCCACAGATACGCAGTATTTT. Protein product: CASSSSPIPTDTQYF.

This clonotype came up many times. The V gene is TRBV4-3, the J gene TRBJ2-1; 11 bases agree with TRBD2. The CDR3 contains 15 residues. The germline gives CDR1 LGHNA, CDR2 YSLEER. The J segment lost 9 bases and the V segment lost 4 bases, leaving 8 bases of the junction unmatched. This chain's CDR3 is CASSLRTSGRREQFF. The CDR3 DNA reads TGCGCCAGCAGCCTACGGACTAGCGGGCGGCGTGAGCAGTTCTTC.

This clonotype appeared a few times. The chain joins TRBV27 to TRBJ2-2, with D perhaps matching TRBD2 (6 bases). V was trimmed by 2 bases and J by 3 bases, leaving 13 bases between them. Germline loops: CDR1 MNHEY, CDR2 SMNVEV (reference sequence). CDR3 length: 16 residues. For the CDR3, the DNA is TGTGCCAGCAGTTTAAAGGGCTTAGCGGACACCGGGGAGCTGTTTTTT. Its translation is CASSLKGLADTGELFF.

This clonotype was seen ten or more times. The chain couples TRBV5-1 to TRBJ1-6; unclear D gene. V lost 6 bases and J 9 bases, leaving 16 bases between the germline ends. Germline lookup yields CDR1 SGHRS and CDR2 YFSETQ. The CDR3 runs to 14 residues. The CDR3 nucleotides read TGCGCCAGCACGAATGCAGAAAAAACTTCACCCCTCCACTTT. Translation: CASTNAEKTSPLHF.

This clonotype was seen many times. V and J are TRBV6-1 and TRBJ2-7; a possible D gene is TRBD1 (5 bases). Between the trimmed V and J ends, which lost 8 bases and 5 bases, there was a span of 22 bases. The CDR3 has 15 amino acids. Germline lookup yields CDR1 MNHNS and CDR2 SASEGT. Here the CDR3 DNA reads TGTGCCAGCTCCTTCCTAGGCCCCCAGGGTCACGAGCAGTACTTC. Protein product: CASSFLGPQGHEQYF.

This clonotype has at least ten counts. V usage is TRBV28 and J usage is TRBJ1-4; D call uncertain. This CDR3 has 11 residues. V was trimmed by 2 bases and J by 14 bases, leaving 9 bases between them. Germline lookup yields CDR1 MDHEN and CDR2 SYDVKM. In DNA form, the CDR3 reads TGTGCCAGCAGTTTAAGGGAGAGTCTGTTTTTT. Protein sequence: CASSLRESLFF. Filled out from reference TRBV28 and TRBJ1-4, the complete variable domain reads DVKVTQSSRYLVKRTGEKVFLECVQDMDHENMFWYRQDPGLGLRLIYFSYDVKMKEKGDIPEGYSVSREKKERFSLILESASTNQTSMYLCASSLRESLFFGSGTQLSVL.

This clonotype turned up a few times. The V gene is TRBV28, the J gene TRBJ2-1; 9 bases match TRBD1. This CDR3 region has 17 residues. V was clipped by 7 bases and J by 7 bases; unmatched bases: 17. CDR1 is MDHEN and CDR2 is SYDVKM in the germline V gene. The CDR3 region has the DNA TGTGCCAGCATTCCCTCTTTTCCGGGACAGGGCCCGAATGAGCAGTTCTTC. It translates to CASIPSFPGQGPNEQFF.

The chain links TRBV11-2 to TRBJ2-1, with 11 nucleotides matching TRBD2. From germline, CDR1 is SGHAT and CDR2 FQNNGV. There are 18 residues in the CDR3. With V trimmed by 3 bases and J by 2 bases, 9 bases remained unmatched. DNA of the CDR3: TGTGCCAGCAGCTTCCCCCACCTAGCGGGGGGACCCTACAATGAGCAGTTCTTC. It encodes CASSFPHLAGGPYNEQFF.

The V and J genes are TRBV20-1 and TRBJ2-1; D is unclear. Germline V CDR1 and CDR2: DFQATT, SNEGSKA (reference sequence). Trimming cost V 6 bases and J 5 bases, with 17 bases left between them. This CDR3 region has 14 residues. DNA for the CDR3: TGCAGTGCCCCGACTCAGAACACCCACAATGAGCAGTTCTTC. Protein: CSAPTQNTHNEQFF.

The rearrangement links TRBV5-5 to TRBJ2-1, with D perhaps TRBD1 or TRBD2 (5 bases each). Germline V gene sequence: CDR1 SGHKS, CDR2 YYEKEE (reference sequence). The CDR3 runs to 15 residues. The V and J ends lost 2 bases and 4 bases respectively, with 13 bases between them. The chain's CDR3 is CASSFGDRDYNEQFF. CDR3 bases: TGTGCCAGCAGCTTCGGGGACCGAGATTACAATGAGCAGTTCTTC.